These 26 T cell receptor beta chains originate from one sample sequenced in a study of shared clonotypes between healthy human individuals. Libraries were prepared by immunoSEQ multiplex PCR; TCRdb keeps only in-frame clonotypes and omits some of them. The sample holds about 2.5 million clones, about nine tenths seen once. The material sequenced was naive CD4+ T cells from PBMCs. As to subset: CD45RA+ positively selected. These TCRs come from a man between 18 and 29 years old in good health. Some clones in this sample may be carry-over from other donors' samples.

In regard to this clone: In the same sample, other DNA sequences code for this CDR3. The chain couples TRBV19 to TRBJ1-3; D gene unclear. V was clipped by 1 base and J by 4 bases, with 2 bases between them. CDR1 LNHDA and CDR2 SQIVND come from the germline V gene (reference sequence). The CDR3 length is 12 residues. The CDR3, as DNA: TGTGCCAGTAGTATAGGAGGAAACACCATATATTTT. The encoded protein is CASSIGGNTIYF.

The chain couples TRBV11-3 to TRBJ2-1; D remains unclear. Germline CDR1 is SGHNT and CDR2 is YENEEA. This CDR3 has 13 amino acids. Between the trimmed V and J ends, which lost 6 bases and 13 bases, there was a span of 19 bases. The CDR3 nucleotides read TGTGCCAGCAGTCAGACCCTCGGGCCGAAACAGTTCTTC. Protein sequence: CASSQTLGPKQFF.

V gene TRBV15 combines with J gene TRBJ2-7; D not certain. The V gene lost 5 bases and the J gene lost 4 bases, with 18 bases spanning the gap. The CDR3 has 15 amino acids. Germline values: CDR1 LNHNV, CDR2 YYDKDF (reference sequence). The CDR3 sequence is CATSSPLERPYEQYF. CDR3 in DNA: TGTGCCACCAGCTCCCCGTTGGAGCGTCCTTACGAGCAGTACTTC.

The gene calls are TRBV7-9 and TRBJ1-6; tentatively, D is TRBD1 (6 bases). The germline V gene has CDR1 SEHNR and CDR2 FQNEAQ (reference sequence). This CDR3 is built from 14 residues. V gave up 1 base and J gave up 10 bases, with 11 bases separating them. Here the CDR3 reads CASSLEQGPSPLHF. The CDR3 region has the DNA TGTGCCAGCAGCTTAGAACAGGGCCCCTCACCCCTCCACTTT.

This chain links TRBV18 with TRBJ2-7; D might be TRBD1 (5 bases). This CDR3 region has 14 residues. Trimming stripped 3 bases from V and 2 bases from J, with 11 bases between. Germline V gene lookup returns CDR1 KGHSH and CDR2 LQKENI. DNA of the CDR3: TGTGCCAGCTCACCGAAACAGGTAACCTACGAGCAGTACTTC. It codes for CASSPKQVTYEQYF. The complete variable domain, with remaining parts taken from reference TRBV18 and TRBJ2-7, reads NAGVMQNPRHLVRRRGQEARLRCSPMKGHSHVYWYRQLPEEGLKFMVYLQKENIIDESGMPKERFSAEFPKEGPSILRIQQVVRGDSAAYFCASSPKQVTYEQYFGPGTRLTVT.

This rearrangement joins TRBV6-6 to TRBJ2-7; 7 nucleotides line up with TRBD1. The CDR3 contains 15 residues. The germline V gene has CDR1 MNHNY and CDR2 SVGAGI (reference sequence). V lost 10 bases and J lost 0; bases outside the gene matches: 12. This CDR3 reads CATSSRGPSSYEQYF. The CDR3 nucleotides read TGTGCCACCTCGTCAAGGGGGCCGAGCTCCTACGAGCAGTACTTC.

Worth noting for this clone: The same CDR3 also results from other DNA sequences found in this sample. CDR3 bases: TGTGCCTGGAGCCCGGGGAATGAAAAACTGTTTTTT. The encoded protein is CAWSPGNEKLFF. The chain couples TRBV30 to TRBJ1-4, with D unclear. The V end lost 3 bases, the J end lost 5 bases, and 7 bases lay between the germline ends. Germline V gene lookup returns CDR1 GTSNPN and CDR2 SVGIG (reference sequence). The CDR3 has 12 residues.

The V gene is TRBV5-1, the J gene TRBJ2-5, with D maybe TRBD2 (5 bases). Per the germline V gene, CDR1 is SGHRS and CDR2 is YFSETQ. Trimming cost V 6 bases and J 2 bases, with 14 bases left between them. This CDR3 is built from 14 residues. The CDR3 DNA reads as TGCGCCAGCAAAATCCATCCGGGGCAAGAGACCCAGTACTTC. Residues: CASKIHPGQETQYF.

V gene TRBV7-9 combines with J gene TRBJ2-3; the D gene could be TRBD1 or TRBD2 (7 bases each). CDR1 and CDR2 from the germline V gene are SEHNR and FQNEAQ (reference sequence). This CDR3 comprises 16 residues. Trimming stripped 3 bases from V and 4 bases from J, with 17 bases between. The CDR3 DNA reads as TGTGCCAGCAGCTTTACAAGCGGGACAGTGTCAGATACGCAGTATTTT. Protein sequence: CASSFTSGTVSDTQYF.

Written as DNA, the CDR3 is TGCAGCGTTGGTCCTAGCGGGAGTAAGAGGAAAGAGACCCAGTACTTC. This translates into CSVGPSGSKRKETQYF. The V call is TRBV29-1, the J call TRBJ2-5; 10 bases align to TRBD2. Germline V gene sequence: CDR1 SQVTM, CDR2 ANQGSEA. The CDR3 consists of 16 residues. Losses at the gene ends were 4 bases for V and 3 bases for J; bases not matched to a gene: 11.

The chain links TRBV6-4 to TRBJ1-2; the D is unclear. Germline V lookup: CDR1 MRHNA, CDR2 SNTAGT. Trimming pared 4 bases from V and 4 bases from J, leaving 16 bases between. The CDR3 runs 15 residues. The CDR3 here is CASSVAARSGYGYTF. The CDR3 nucleotides read TGTGCCAGCAGTGTAGCGGCGAGGTCGGGCTATGGCTACACCTTC.

This clone was picked up one time. Written as DNA, the CDR3 is TGTGCCGCATCGGGTCTAGCGGGGACCGGGGAGCTGTTTTTT. It is translated as CAASGLAGTGELFF. This chain connects TRBV10-3 to TRBJ2-2; the match to TRBD2 covers 9 bases. V shed 11 bases, J shed 5 bases, and the junction held 9 bases outside the gene matches. Germline values: CDR1 ENHRY, CDR2 SYGVKD. The CDR3 is 14 amino acids.

The J gene is TRBJ2-7, the V gene TRBV28; 7 bases fit TRBD1. The germline V gene encodes CDR1 MDHEN and CDR2 SYDVKM. The CDR3 has 13 residues. V dropped 2 bases and J dropped 3; count of bases not matched to a gene: 1. CDR3 amino acids: CASSLQGVYEQYF. CDR3 DNA: TGTGCCAGCAGTTTACAGGGGGTCTACGAGCAGTACTTC. Combining the CDR3 with reference TRBV28 and TRBJ2-7 gives the whole variable domain DVKVTQSSRYLVKRTGEKVFLECVQDMDHENMFWYRQDPGLGLRLIYFSYDVKMKEKGDIPEGYSVSREKKERFSLILESASTNQTSMYLCASSLQGVYEQYFGPGTRLTVT.

The chain is built from TRBV6-1 and TRBJ2-7; D perhaps matches TRBD1 (6 bases). This CDR3 region has 12 residues. Germline CDR1 MNHNS, CDR2 SASEGT. The V end was cut by 3 bases, the J end by 7 bases, with 10 bases between. CDR3 DNA: TGTGCCAGCAGTGACCGGGACACGGAGCAGTACTTC. It translates to CASSDRDTEQYF.

The chain links TRBV9 to TRBJ2-5; perhaps D is TRBD1 or TRBD2 (6 bases each). This CDR3 spans 16 amino acids. Trimming left V 3 bases short and J 3 bases short, with 18 bases between. Germline V gene data show CDR1 as SGDLS and CDR2 as YYNGEE. The CDR3 is CASSEMSGGLKETQYF. The CDR3 DNA reads TGTGCCAGCAGCGAGATGAGTGGGGGGCTAAAAGAGACCCAGTACTTC.

The rearrangement uses TRBV4-2 and TRBJ2-1; D not resolved. V dropped 1 base and J dropped 6 bases, with 10 bases sitting between them. Germline CDR1 is LGHNA and CDR2 is YNFKEQ. The CDR3 sequence is 14 residues long. The CDR3 region is CASSQGTISNEQFF. The CDR3, as DNA: TGTGCCAGCAGCCAAGGGACCATCTCCAATGAGCAGTTCTTC.

In this sample, this clone turned up once. The chain employs TRBV7-2 and TRBJ1-3; D perhaps matches TRBD1 (5 bases). Germline lookup yields CDR1 SGHTA and CDR2 FQGNSA. This CDR3 is built from 14 residues. V lost 2 bases to trimming and J lost 5 bases, with 10 bases between them. The CDR3 here is CASSLTGPRNTIYF. In DNA form, the CDR3 reads TGTGCCAGCAGCTTAACAGGACCCCGAAACACCATATATTTT.

The CDR3 bases are TGCGCCAGCAGCAAGGGGACAGGTGGGACTAACTATGGCTACACCTTC. It is translated as CASSKGTGGTNYGYTF. The chain has TRBV5-1 and TRBJ1-2; 8 bases agree with TRBD1. V trimming: 4 bases; J trimming: 0 bases; junction bases outside the gene matches: 8. The length of the CDR3 is 16 residues. Germline CDR1 SGHRS, CDR2 YFSETQ.

This chain joins TRBV15 and TRBJ1-2; TRBD1 aligns across 9 bases. There are 15 residues in the CDR3. Germline V lookup: CDR1 LNHNV, CDR2 YYDKDF (reference sequence). Trimming took 1 base from V and 4 from J; bases not matched to a gene: 4. The CDR3 spells CATSRAGTGSYGYTF. The CDR3 DNA follows: TGTGCCACCAGCAGAGCCGGGACAGGGTCCTATGGCTACACCTTC.

The J gene is TRBJ2-7, the V gene TRBV19, with TRBD1 identical over 9 bases. The V and J ends lost 5 bases and 6 bases, in that order; junction bases with no gene match: 8. The CDR3 consists of 14 residues. Germline V lookup: CDR1 LNHDA, CDR2 SQIVND (reference sequence). CDR3 protein: CASSLGQGPREQYF. The CDR3 coding sequence is TGTGCCAGTAGTTTGGGACAGGGACCCCGCGAGCAGTACTTC.

As for this clone: This same CDR3 is encoded by further DNA sequences in the sample. The V call is TRBV5-1, the J call TRBJ1-1, with 7 bases fitting TRBD1. V was clipped by 5 bases and J by 2 bases; unmatched bases: 6. Germline CDR1 reads SGHRS; CDR2 reads YFSETQ. CDR3 length: 14 amino acids. The CDR3 coding sequence is TGCGCCAGCAGTTCCGGGACAGCTAACACTGAAGCTTTCTTT. It specifies CASSSGTANTEAFF.

This chain joins TRBV11-2 and TRBJ2-1; the match to TRBD2 covers 7 bases. Germline-derived CDR1 and CDR2 are SGHAT and FQNNGV. Trimming at V came to 0 bases and at J to 6 bases, leaving 5 bases not matched to a gene. CDR3 length: 15 amino acids. The CDR3, as DNA: TGTGCCAGCAGCTTAGATGGACTAGATTCCAATGAGCAGTTCTTC. Translation: CASSLDGLDSNEQFF.

This chain links TRBV10-2 with TRBJ1-1, with D hard to call. Trimming removed 4 bases from V and 2 bases from J, with 14 bases in between. Germline CDR1 and CDR2: WSHSY and SAAADI. CDR3 length equals 15 residues. This CDR3 reads CASSGSQRTNTEAFF. CDR3 in DNA: TGCGCCAGCAGTGGCAGCCAGAGGACTAACACTGAAGCTTTCTTT.

The table lists this clone with a few counts. The chain couples TRBV28 to TRBJ1-5, with D unclear. Germline values: CDR1 MDHEN, CDR2 SYDVKM. This CDR3 is 14 amino acids long. Trimming stripped 6 bases from V and 5 bases from J, with 14 bases between. This chain's CDR3 is CASSSGSYDQPQHF. For the CDR3, the DNA is TGTGCCAGCAGCTCTGGCAGTTACGATCAGCCCCAGCATTTT.

This chain links TRBV19 with TRBJ1-2, with TRBD1 identical over 8 bases. Unmatched junction bases numbered 12, after V lost 6 bases and J lost 0 bases. This CDR3 is 17 amino acids long. Looked up from germline, CDR1 is LNHDA and CDR2 is SQIVND (reference sequence). The CDR3 region is CASRSTGARLTNYGYTF. In nucleotides, the CDR3 is TGTGCCAGTAGATCGACAGGGGCTCGCCTTACTAACTATGGCTACACCTTC.

This clone was seen only a few times. The V call is TRBV19, the J call TRBJ1-5; D gene ambiguous. The CDR3 is 14 residues long. Trimming removed 3 bases from V and 5 bases from J, with 11 bases in between. Germline CDR1 is LNHDA and CDR2 is SQIVND (reference sequence). As DNA, the CDR3 is TGTGCCAGTAGTATGCCGACGAATTATCAGCCCCAGCATTTT. Amino acids: CASSMPTNYQPQHF.